A single sample is the source of the 29 T cell receptor beta chains below, sequenced in a study of blood T cell repertoires in COVID-19. TCRdb's table, derived via immunoSEQ multiplex PCR, lists solely in-frame clones and lacks some. The sample yields 52,000 or so clones, 87% seen once. The sequenced sample was peripheral blood. These receptors were collected from a man aged 40-49 years with COVID-19, enrolled during active disease.

V usage is TRBV5-4 and J usage is TRBJ1-6, with 9 bases that match TRBD1. CDR3 length equals 17 residues. CDR1 and CDR2 (germline): SGHNT, YYREEE (reference sequence). With V trimmed by 4 bases and J by 6 bases, 11 bases remained unmatched. The CDR3 DNA is TGTGCCAGCAGCCGCAACAGGGGGCGCTTGGGTAATTCACCCCTCCACTTT. This sequence encodes CASSRNRGRLGNSPLHF.

This chain links TRBV24-1 with TRBJ2-2; D ambiguous. The ends were cut back, 9 bases at V and 4 bases at J, with 11 bases in the middle. Germline CDR1 reads KGHDR; CDR2 reads SFDVKD. This CDR3 is 13 amino acids long. CDR3 sequence: CATGGSGTGELFF. CDR3 sequence (DNA): TGTGCCACCGGCGGTTCCGGCACCGGGGAGCTGTTTTTT.

The chain is built from TRBV6-1 and TRBJ1-2; 7 bases are a match to TRBD1. The CDR3 has 17 amino acids. Germline V CDR1 and CDR2: MNHNS, SASEGT. J lost 0 bases, V lost 2 bases, and 9 bases had no gene match. CDR3 nucleotides: TGTGCCAGCAGTGAATCGCGGACCGGGACAGCTAACTATGGCTACACCTTC. Protein: CASSESRTGTANYGYTF.

The chain couples TRBV9 to TRBJ2-7, with TRBD2 as a possible D gene (5 bases). The CDR3 has 15 amino acids. Deletions cut 4 bases from V and 0 bases from J, with 14 bases between. Per the germline V gene, CDR1 is SGDLS and CDR2 is YYNGEE. Here the CDR3 DNA reads TGTGCCAGCAGCTCGTACCCACTAGGCTCCTACGAGCAGTACTTC. Protein product: CASSSYPLGSYEQYF.

The rearrangement links TRBV5-1 to TRBJ1-5, with D perhaps TRBD1 (5 bases). The CDR3 covers 15 residues. Trimming removed 4 bases from V and 0 bases from J, with 11 bases in between. The germline V gene encodes CDR1 SGHRS and CDR2 YFSETQ. This chain's CDR3 is CASSPTANSNQPQHF. CDR3 DNA: TGCGCCAGCAGCCCGACAGCTAATAGCAATCAGCCCCAGCATTTT.

This clone was seen just once. CDR3 sequence: CASSSGVYEQYF. DNA for the CDR3: TGTGCCAGCAGTTCAGGGGTCTACGAGCAGTACTTC. This sequence joins TRBV5-8 and TRBJ2-7; D may be TRBD1 (6 bases). Deletions cut 5 bases from V and 3 bases from J, with 9 bases between. From germline, CDR1 is SGHTS and CDR2 YDEGEE. This CDR3 comprises 12 residues.

The rearrangement uses TRBV28 and TRBJ1-5, with a tentative D call TRBD1 (6 bases). V was clipped by 5 bases and J by 5 bases, with 19 bases between them. The CDR3 consists of 16 residues. From germline, CDR1 is MDHEN and CDR2 SYDVKM. CDR3 bases: TGTGCCAGCAGTCCCTATCCGAGGGGGAGGGATCAGCCCCAGCATTTT. It is translated as CASSPYPRGRDQPQHF. The full variable domain, completed using reference TRBV28 and TRBJ1-5, is DVKVTQSSRYLVKRTGEKVFLECVQDMDHENMFWYRQDPGLGLRLIYFSYDVKMKEKGDIPEGYSVSREKKERFSLILESASTNQTSMYLCASSPYPRGRDQPQHFGDGTRLSIL.

The rearrangement links TRBV28 to TRBJ2-7; D gene uncertain. The germline V gene has CDR1 MDHEN and CDR2 SYDVKM. The V end lost 3 bases, the J end lost 6 bases, and 9 bases lay between the germline ends. The CDR3 is made up of 12 amino acids. DNA of the CDR3: TGTGCCAGCAGTTTTCACATTGGCGAGCAGTACTTC. It yields the protein CASSFHIGEQYF.

V is TRBV6-4 and J is TRBJ2-1, with D perhaps TRBD1 (6 bases). Per the germline V gene, CDR1 is MRHNA and CDR2 is SNTAGT. Trimming left V 3 bases short and J 3 bases short, with 6 bases between. The CDR3 totals 13 residues. The CDR3 DNA sequence: TGTGCCAGCAGTGAAGGGGGCTACAATGAGCAGTTCTTC. It encodes CASSEGGYNEQFF.

This CDR3 reads CASSPISGNLKNIQYF. The CDR3 coding sequence is TGTGCCAGCTCACCAATTTCCGGGAATCTCAAAAACATTCAGTACTTC. This sequence joins TRBV18 and TRBJ2-4; D may be TRBD2 (5 bases). This CDR3 spans 16 amino acids. Germline-derived CDR1 and CDR2 are KGHSH and LQKENI. Trimming took off 2 bases at V and 3 bases at J, with 14 bases between the two ends.

The chain is built from TRBV5-1 and TRBJ2-3, with 8 bases that match TRBD1. The CDR3 extends over 16 amino acids. Germline CDR1 reads SGHRS; CDR2 reads YFSETQ. The V gene end was trimmed by 0 bases and the J gene end by 5 bases; junction bases not matched to a gene: 8. In DNA, the CDR3 is TGCGCCAGCAGCTTGGGCTGGACAGGGAAAGAAGATACGCAGTATTTT. Its translation: CASSLGWTGKEDTQYF. Drawing the rest from reference TRBV5-1 and TRBJ2-3, the complete variable domain is KAGVTQTPRYLIKTRGQQVTLSCSPISGHRSVSWYQQTPGQGLQFLFEYFSETQRNKGNFPGRFSGRQFSNSRSEMNVSTLELGDSALYLCASSLGWTGKEDTQYFGPGTRLTVL.

V usage is TRBV11-3 and J usage is TRBJ2-3, with TRBD1 matching over 10 bases. The V gene end was trimmed by 5 bases and the J gene end by 2 bases; junction bases not matched to a gene: 10. Germline assignment: CDR1 SGHNT and CDR2 YENEEA. The CDR3 spans 17 residues. CDR3 region: CASSGTGVFVITDTQYF. DNA for the CDR3: TGTGCCAGCAGCGGGACAGGGGTCTTTGTTATCACAGATACGCAGTATTTT.

The rearrangement joins TRBV11-2 to TRBJ2-1; 16 bases fit TRBD2. This CDR3 spans 19 amino acids. CDR1 and CDR2 from the germline V gene are SGHAT and FQNNGV. V was clipped by 5 bases and J by 0 bases; unmatched bases: 7. The CDR3 region is CASSAGLAGGIASYNEQFF. The CDR3 bases are TGTGCCAGCAGCGCGGGACTAGCGGGGGGGATCGCCTCCTACAATGAGCAGTTCTTC.

Turning to this clone: Additional DNA sequences in this sample encode the identical CDR3. J is TRBJ1-2 and V is TRBV5-1; the D is unclear. The germline V and J ends were trimmed by 4 bases and 4 bases, with 8 bases remaining between them. This CDR3 is 12 amino acids long. The V gene's germline CDR1 is SGHRS and CDR2 YFSETQ. CDR3 nucleotide sequence: TGCGCCAGCAGCCCGTCGGGCTATGGCTACACCTTC. Translating it yields CASSPSGYGYTF.

The J gene is TRBJ2-3, the V gene TRBV9; 8 nucleotides match TRBD2. From germline, CDR1 is SGDLS and CDR2 YYNGEE. This CDR3 has 16 residues. The V gene end was trimmed by 1 base and the J gene end by 5 bases; junction bases not matched to a gene: 9. This chain's CDR3 is CASSVTSGSGVDTQYF. The CDR3, as DNA: TGTGCCAGCAGCGTAACGAGCGGGAGTGGGGTAGATACGCAGTATTTT.

This clone has just one count. This chain joins TRBV2 and TRBJ1-2; a weak D match, TRBD1 (5 bases). The CDR3 consists of 13 residues. In germline, CDR1 is SNHLY, CDR2 FYNNEI. V was cut by 4 bases and J by 8 bases, with 14 bases left in between. CDR3 in amino acids: CASSGGTLIGYTF. The CDR3 region has the DNA TGTGCCAGCAGTGGCGGGACCCTCATCGGCTACACCTTC.

The rearrangement joins TRBV12-5 to TRBJ1-6; 8 bases are a match to TRBD1. Germline V gene lookup returns CDR1 LGHNT and CDR2 FRNRAP. J was trimmed by 9 bases and V by 1 base; bases with no gene match: 2. This CDR3 contains 14 residues. CDR3 amino acids: CASGLGTGSSPLHF. The CDR3 DNA sequence: TGTGCTAGTGGTTTGGGGACAGGGAGTTCACCCCTCCACTTT. The whole variable domain, filled in from reference TRBV12-5 and TRBJ1-6, reads DARVTQTPRHKVTEMGQEVTMRCQPILGHNTVFWYRQTMMQGLELLAYFRNRAPLDDSGMPKDRFSAEMPDATLATLKIQPSEPRDSAVYFCASGLGTGSSPLHFGNGTRLTVT.

The chain is built from TRBV5-6 and TRBJ1-2, with D tentatively TRBD1 (5 bases). The CDR3 runs to 14 residues. Trimming cost V 6 bases and J 2 bases, with 14 bases left between them. CDR1 is SGHDT and CDR2 is YYEEEE in the germline V gene. CDR3 coding DNA: TGTGCCAGCACTACCAGGGTCGGGAACTATGGCTACACCTTC. Protein product: CASTTRVGNYGYTF.

This chain connects TRBV7-9 to TRBJ2-1; TRBD1 matches at 7 bases. The V gene's germline CDR1 is SEHNR and CDR2 FQNEAQ (reference sequence). There are 14 residues in the CDR3. Trimming removed 5 bases from V and 9 bases from J; junction bases left unmatched: 10. CDR3 sequence: CASSREVQGREQFF. DNA for the CDR3: TGTGCCAGCAGCCGAGAGGTACAGGGGCGTGAGCAGTTCTTC. Full variable domain (outside the CDR3, taken from reference TRBV7-9 and TRBJ2-1): DTGVSQNPRHKITKRGQNVTFRCDPISEHNRLYWYRQTLGQGPEFLTYFQNEAQLEKSRLLSDRFSAERPKGSFSTLEIQRTEQGDSAMYLCASSREVQGREQFFGPGTRLTVL.

The J gene is TRBJ1-6, the V gene TRBV19; the D gene is possibly TRBD1 (5 bases). The CDR3 sequence is 15 residues long. From germline, CDR1 is LNHDA and CDR2 SQIVND (reference sequence). V gave up 3 bases and J gave up 0 bases, with 6 bases separating them. This CDR3 is CASSIQGSYNSPLHF. The DNA for the CDR3 is TGTGCCAGTAGTATTCAGGGCTCCTATAATTCACCCCTCCACTTT.

The chain combines TRBV7-9 with TRBJ1-1; possible D gene TRBD1, 6 bases. V lost 2 bases and J 1 base, leaving 11 bases between the germline ends. CDR3 length equals 15 residues. CDR1 and CDR2 from the germline V gene are SEHNR and FQNEAQ (reference sequence). The chain's CDR3 is CASSLYWGQNTEAFF. CDR3 coding DNA: TGTGCCAGCAGCTTATATTGGGGGCAGAACACTGAAGCTTTCTTT.

The V call is TRBV29-1, the J call TRBJ2-3; 8 bases map to TRBD2. Germline V CDR1 and CDR2: SQVTM, ANQGSEA. Germline trimming cut 6 bases from V and 2 bases from J; bases unmatched to any gene: 7. The CDR3 extends over 14 amino acids. CDR3 nucleotide sequence: TGCAGCGTCGCCACTAGCGGATACACAGATACGCAGTATTTT. Its translation is CSVATSGYTDTQYF.

In regard to this clone: Its ends do not fully match the called genes, so a read error is possible. The CDR3 DNA follows: TGTGCTAGCAGCTTACAGGCAGGGGAACCCTACGAGCAGTACTTC. Translation gives CASSLQAGEPYEQYF. The chain combines TRBV7-7 with TRBJ2-7; a possible D gene is TRBD1 (6 bases). CDR1 and CDR2 from the germline V gene are SSHAT and FNYEAQ (reference sequence). The CDR3 has 15 amino acids.

The genes are TRBV2 and TRBJ2-5; maybe TRBD1 (5 bases). The CDR3 runs 13 residues. Germline CDR1 and CDR2: SNHLY and FYNNEI. With 6 bases removed from V and 0 bases from J, the gap between germline ends came to 8 bases. CDR3 amino acids: CASRQTDQETQYF. The CDR3 region has the DNA TGTGCCAGCAGACAGACAGACCAAGAGACCCAGTACTTC.

In this sample, this clone turned up once. The chain couples TRBV5-1 to TRBJ2-2; a possible D gene is TRBD1 (6 bases). V lost 0 bases, J lost 6 bases, and 18 bases lay in between. The CDR3 length is 17 residues. The germline V gene has CDR1 SGHRS and CDR2 YFSETQ. The CDR3 DNA follows: TGCGCCAGCAGCTTGGGTTCGGACAGTAAGCGCGCCGGGGAGCTGTTTTTT. Protein: CASSLGSDSKRAGELFF.

There are a few counts of this clone. The chain links TRBV14 to TRBJ2-1; a possible D gene is TRBD1 (5 bases). This CDR3 region has 16 residues. V was clipped by 4 bases and J by 6 bases, with 19 bases between them. Germline V gene lookup returns CDR1 SGHDN and CDR2 FVKESK. The CDR3 region is CASSPSFLDSFNEQFF. The CDR3 nucleotides are TGTGCCAGCAGCCCCTCGTTTTTAGACAGCTTCAATGAGCAGTTCTTC.

The chain is built from TRBV6-4 and TRBJ1-6; D perhaps matches TRBD1 (6 bases). Deletions cut 3 bases from V and 10 bases from J, with 16 bases between. The germline CDR1 and CDR2 sequences are MRHNA and SNTAGT. This CDR3 contains 15 residues. The CDR3 DNA is TGTGCCAGCAGTGAAATGGGGGCTGAAGGGTCACCCCTCCACTTT. Protein product: CASSEMGAEGSPLHF.

V and J are TRBV24-1 and TRBJ2-7, with D maybe TRBD2 (6 bases). Per the germline V gene, CDR1 is KGHDR and CDR2 is SFDVKD. The CDR3 covers 13 residues. V was trimmed by 3 bases and J by 4 bases, leaving 9 bases between them. The CDR3 protein is CATSDGDSYEQYF. The DNA of the CDR3 is TGTGCCACCAGTGATGGGGACTCTTACGAGCAGTACTTC.

The V gene is TRBV6-5, the J gene TRBJ2-3; tentatively, D is TRBD1 (6 bases). V was pared by 5 bases and J by 2 bases, with 14 bases between. This CDR3 spans 15 amino acids. CDR1 MNHEY and CDR2 SVGAGI come from the germline V gene. The CDR3 sequence is CASSQTGASTDTQYF. As DNA, the CDR3 is TGTGCCAGCAGTCAGACAGGCGCTTCCACAGATACGCAGTATTTT.